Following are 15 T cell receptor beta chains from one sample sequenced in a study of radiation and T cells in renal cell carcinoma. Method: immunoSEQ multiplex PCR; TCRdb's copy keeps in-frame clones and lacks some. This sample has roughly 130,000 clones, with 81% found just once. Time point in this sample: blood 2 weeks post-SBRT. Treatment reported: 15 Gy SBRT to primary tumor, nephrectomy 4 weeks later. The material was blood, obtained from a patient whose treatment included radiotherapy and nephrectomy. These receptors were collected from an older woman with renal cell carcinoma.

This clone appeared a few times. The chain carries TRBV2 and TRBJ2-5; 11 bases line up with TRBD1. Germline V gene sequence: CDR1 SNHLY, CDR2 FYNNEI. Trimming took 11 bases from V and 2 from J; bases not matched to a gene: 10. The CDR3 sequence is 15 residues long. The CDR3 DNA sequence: TGTGCCGGTGGGTTTGGGACAGGGGGTCAAGAGACCCAGTACTTC. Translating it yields CAGGFGTGGQETQYF.

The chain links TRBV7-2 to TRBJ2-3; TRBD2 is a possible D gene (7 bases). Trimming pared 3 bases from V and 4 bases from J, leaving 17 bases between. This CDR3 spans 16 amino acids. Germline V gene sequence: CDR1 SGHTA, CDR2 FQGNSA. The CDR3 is CASSFGGGGPADTQYF. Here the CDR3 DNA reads TGTGCCAGCAGCTTTGGAGGGGGAGGGCCCGCAGATACGCAGTATTTT.

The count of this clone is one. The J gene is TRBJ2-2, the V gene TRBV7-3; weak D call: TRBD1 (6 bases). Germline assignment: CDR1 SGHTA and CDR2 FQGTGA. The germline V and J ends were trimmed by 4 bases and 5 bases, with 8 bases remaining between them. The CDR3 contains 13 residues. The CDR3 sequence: CASSSTGTGELFF. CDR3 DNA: TGTGCCAGCAGCTCAACAGGGACCGGGGAGCTGTTTTTT.

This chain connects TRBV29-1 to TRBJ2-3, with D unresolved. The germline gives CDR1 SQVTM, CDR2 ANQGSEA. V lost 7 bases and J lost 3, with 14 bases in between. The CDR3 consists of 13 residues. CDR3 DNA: TGCAGCGCTCCCACGCTACTGACAGATACGCAGTATTTT. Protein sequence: CSAPTLLTDTQYF.

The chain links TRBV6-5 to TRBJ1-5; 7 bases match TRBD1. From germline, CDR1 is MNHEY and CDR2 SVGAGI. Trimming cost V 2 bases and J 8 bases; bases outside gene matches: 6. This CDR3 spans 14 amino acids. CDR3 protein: CASSYQNTGEPQHF. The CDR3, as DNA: TGTGCCAGCAGTTACCAGAATACAGGGGAGCCCCAGCATTTT.

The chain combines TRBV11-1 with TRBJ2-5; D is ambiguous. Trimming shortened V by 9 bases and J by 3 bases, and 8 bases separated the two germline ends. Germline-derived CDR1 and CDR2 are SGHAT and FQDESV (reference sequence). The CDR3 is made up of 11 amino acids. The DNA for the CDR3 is TGTGCCAGTGTTGGGGAAGAGACCCAGTACTTC. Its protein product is CASVGEETQYF.

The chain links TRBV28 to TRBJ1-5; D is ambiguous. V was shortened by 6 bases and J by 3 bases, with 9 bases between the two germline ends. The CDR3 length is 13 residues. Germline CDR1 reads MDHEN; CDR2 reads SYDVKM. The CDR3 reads CASRPGLNQPQHF. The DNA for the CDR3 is TGTGCCAGCAGACCCGGGCTCAATCAGCCCCAGCATTTT.

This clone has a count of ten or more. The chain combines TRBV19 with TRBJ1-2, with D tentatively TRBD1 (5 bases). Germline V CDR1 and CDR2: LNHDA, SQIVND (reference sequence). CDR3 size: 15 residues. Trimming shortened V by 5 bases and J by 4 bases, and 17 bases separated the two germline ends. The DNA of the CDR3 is TGTGCCAGTAGTGCCGCCGGGACGGACGTCTATGGCTACACCTTC. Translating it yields CASSAAGTDVYGYTF.

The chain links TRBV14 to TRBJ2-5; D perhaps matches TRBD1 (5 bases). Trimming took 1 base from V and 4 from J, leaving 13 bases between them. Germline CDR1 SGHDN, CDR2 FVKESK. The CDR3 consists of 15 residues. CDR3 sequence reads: CASSQGGALGETQYF. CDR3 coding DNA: TGTGCCAGCAGCCAAGGGGGCGCATTGGGAGAGACCCAGTACTTC.

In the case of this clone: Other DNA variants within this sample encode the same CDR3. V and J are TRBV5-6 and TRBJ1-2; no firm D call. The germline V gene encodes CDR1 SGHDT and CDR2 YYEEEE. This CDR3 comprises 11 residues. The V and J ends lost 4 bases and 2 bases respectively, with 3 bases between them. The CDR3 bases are TGTGCCAGCAGCCTAAACTATGGCTACACCTTC. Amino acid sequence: CASSLNYGYTF.

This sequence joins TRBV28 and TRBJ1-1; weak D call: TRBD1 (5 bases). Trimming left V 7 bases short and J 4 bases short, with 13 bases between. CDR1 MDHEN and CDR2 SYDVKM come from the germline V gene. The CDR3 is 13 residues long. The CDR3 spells CASNQGESTEAFF. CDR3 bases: TGTGCCAGCAATCAGGGTGAGAGCACTGAAGCTTTCTTT.

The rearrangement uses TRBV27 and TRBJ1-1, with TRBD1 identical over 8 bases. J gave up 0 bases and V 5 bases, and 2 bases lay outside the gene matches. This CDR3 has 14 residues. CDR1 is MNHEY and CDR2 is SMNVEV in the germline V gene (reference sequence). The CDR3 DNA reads TGTGCCAGCAGTAGGACAGGGATGAACACTGAAGCTTTCTTT. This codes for CASSRTGMNTEAFF.

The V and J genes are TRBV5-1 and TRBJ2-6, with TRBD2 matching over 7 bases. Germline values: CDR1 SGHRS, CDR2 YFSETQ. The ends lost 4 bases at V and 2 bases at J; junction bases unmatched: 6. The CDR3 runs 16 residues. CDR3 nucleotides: TGCGCCAGCAGCGCGGGGGTTTTCGCTGGGGCCAACGTCCTGACTTTC. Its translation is CASSAGVFAGANVLTF.

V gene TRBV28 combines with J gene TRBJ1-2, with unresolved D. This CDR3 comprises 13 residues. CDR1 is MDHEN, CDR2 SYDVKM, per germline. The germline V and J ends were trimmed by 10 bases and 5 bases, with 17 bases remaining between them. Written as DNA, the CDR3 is TGTGCCACCTCCTCGGGCGGTACTTATGGCTACACCTTC. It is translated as CATSSGGTYGYTF.

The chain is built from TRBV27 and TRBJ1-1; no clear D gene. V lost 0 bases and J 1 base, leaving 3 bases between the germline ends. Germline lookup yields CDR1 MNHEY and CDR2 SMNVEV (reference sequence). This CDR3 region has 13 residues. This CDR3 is CASSLSWNTEAFF. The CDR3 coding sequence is TGTGCCAGCAGTTTATCCTGGAACACTGAAGCTTTCTTT.